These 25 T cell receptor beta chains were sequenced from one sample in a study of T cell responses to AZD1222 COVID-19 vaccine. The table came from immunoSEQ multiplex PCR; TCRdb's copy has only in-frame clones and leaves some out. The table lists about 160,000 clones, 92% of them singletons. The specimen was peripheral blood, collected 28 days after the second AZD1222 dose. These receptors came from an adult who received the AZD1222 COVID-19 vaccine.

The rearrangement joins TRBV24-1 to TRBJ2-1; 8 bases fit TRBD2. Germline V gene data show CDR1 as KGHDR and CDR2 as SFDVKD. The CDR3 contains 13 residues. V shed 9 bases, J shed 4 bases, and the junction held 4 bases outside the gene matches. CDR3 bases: TGTGCCACCCGGGGGGGGGTGTACAATGAGCAGTTCTTC. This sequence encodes CATRGGVYNEQFF.

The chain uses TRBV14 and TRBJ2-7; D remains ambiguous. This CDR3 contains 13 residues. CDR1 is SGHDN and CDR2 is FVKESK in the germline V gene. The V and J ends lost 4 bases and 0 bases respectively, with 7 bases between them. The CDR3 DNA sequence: TGTGCCAGCAGCCGGCAGGACTCCTACGAGCAGTACTTC. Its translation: CASSRQDSYEQYF.

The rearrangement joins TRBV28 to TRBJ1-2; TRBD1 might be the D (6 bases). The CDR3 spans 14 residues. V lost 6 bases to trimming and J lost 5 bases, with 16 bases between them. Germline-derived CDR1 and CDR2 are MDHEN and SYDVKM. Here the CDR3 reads CASRRTGSGYGYTF. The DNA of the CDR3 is TGTGCCAGCAGACGCACAGGGTCTGGTTATGGCTACACCTTC.

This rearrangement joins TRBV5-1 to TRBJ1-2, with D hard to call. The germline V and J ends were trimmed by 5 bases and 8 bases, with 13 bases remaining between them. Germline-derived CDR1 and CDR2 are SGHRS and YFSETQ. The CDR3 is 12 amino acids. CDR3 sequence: CASSYYQTGYTF. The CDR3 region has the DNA TGCGCCAGCAGTTATTATCAGACGGGCTACACCTTC.

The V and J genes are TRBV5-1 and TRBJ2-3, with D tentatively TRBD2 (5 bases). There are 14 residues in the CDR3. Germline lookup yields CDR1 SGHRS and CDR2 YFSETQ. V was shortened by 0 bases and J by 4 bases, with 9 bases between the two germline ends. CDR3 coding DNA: TGCGCCAGCAGCTTGGACGCGGGCCCAGATACGCAGTATTTT. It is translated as CASSLDAGPDTQYF. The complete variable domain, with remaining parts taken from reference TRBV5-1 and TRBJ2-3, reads KAGVTQTPRYLIKTRGQQVTLSCSPISGHRSVSWYQQTPGQGLQFLFEYFSETQRNKGNFPGRFSGRQFSNSRSEMNVSTLELGDSALYLCASSLDAGPDTQYFGPGTRLTVL.

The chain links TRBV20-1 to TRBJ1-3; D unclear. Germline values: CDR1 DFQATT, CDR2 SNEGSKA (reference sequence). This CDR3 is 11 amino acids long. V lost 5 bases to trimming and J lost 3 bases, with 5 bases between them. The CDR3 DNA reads TGCAGTGCTCCTCATGGAAACACCATATATTTT. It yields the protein CSAPHGNTIYF.

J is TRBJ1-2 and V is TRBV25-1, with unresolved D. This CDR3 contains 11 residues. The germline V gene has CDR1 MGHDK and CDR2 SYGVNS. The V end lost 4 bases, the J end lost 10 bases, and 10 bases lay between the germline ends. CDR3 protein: CASSGGEVYTF. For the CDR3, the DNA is TGTGCCAGCAGTGGTGGGGAAGTCTACACCTTC.

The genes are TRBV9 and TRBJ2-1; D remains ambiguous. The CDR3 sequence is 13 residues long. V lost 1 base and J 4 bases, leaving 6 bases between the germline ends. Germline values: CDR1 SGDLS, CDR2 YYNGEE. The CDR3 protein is CASSVQPYNEQFF. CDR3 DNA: TGTGCCAGCAGCGTACAGCCATACAATGAGCAGTTCTTC.

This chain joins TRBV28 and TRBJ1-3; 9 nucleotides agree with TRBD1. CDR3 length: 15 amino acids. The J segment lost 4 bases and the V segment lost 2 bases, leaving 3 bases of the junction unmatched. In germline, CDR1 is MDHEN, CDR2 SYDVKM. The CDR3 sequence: CASSLAGTGGNTIYF. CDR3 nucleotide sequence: TGTGCCAGCAGTTTAGCCGGGACAGGGGGAAACACCATATATTTT.

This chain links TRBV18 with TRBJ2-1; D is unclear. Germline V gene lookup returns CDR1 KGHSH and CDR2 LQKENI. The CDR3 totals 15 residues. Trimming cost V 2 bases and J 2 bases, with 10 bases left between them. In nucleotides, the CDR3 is TGTGCCAGCTCACCAGGGGTACGCACCTACAATGAGCAGTTCTTC. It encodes CASSPGVRTYNEQFF.

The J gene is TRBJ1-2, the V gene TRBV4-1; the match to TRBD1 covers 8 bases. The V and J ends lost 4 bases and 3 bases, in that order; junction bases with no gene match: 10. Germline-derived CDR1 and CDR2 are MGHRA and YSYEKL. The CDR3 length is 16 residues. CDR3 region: CASSLGRGLIDYGYTF. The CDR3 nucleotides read TGCGCCAGCAGCCTTGGCAGGGGGCTTATTGACTATGGCTACACCTTC.

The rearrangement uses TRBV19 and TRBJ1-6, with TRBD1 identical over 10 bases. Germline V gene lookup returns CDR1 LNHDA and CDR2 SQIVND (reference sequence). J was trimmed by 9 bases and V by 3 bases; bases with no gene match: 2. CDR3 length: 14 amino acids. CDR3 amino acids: CASSMDRGVSPLHF. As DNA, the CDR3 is TGTGCCAGTAGTATGGACAGGGGGGTTTCACCCCTCCACTTT.

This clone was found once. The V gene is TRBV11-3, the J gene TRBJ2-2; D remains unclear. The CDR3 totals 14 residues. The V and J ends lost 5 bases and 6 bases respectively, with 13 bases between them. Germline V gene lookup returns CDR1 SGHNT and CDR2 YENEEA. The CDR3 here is CASSSKSGPGELFF. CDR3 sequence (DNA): TGTGCCAGCAGCAGCAAATCCGGGCCCGGGGAGCTGTTTTTT. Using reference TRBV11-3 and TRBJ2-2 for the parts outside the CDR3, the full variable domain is EAGVVQSPRYKIIEKKQPVAFWCNPISGHNTLYWYLQNLGQGPELLIRYENEEAVDDSQLPKDRFSAERLKGVDSTLKIQPAELGDSAVYLCASSSKSGPGELFFGEGSRLTVL.

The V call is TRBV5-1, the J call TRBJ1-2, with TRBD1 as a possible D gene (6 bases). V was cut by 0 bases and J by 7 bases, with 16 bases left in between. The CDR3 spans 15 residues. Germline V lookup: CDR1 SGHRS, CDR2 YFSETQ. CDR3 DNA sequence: TGCGCCAGCAGCTTGGGCGGGGGCAGTCTCTCTGGCTACACCTTC. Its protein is CASSLGGGSLSGYTF. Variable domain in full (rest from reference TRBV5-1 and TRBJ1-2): KAGVTQTPRYLIKTRGQQVTLSCSPISGHRSVSWYQQTPGQGLQFLFEYFSETQRNKGNFPGRFSGRQFSNSRSEMNVSTLELGDSALYLCASSLGGGSLSGYTFGSGTRLTVV.

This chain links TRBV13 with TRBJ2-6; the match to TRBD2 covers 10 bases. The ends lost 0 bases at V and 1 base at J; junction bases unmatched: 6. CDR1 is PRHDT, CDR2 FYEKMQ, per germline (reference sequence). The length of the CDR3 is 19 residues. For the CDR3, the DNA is TGTGCCAGCAGCTTAGGCCTAGCGGGAGTATATTCTGGGGCCAACGTCCTGACTTTC. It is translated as CASSLGLAGVYSGANVLTF.

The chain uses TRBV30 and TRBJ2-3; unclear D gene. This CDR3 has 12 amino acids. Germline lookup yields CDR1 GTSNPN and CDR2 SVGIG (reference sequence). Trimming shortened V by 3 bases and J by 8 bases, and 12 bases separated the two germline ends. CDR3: CAWSSGFGTQYF. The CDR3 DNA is TGTGCCTGGAGCTCGGGCTTTGGTACGCAGTATTTT.

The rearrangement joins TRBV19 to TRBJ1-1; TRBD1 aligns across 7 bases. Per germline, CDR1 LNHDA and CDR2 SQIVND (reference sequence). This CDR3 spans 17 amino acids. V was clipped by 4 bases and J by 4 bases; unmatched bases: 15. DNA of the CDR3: TGTGCCAGTAGTAGTCCGAAAATGACAGGGTATGGCACTGAAGCTTTCTTT. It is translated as CASSSPKMTGYGTEAFF.

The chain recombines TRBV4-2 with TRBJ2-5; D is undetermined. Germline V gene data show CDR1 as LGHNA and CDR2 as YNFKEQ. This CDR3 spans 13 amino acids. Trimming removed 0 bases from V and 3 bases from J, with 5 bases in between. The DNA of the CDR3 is TGTGCCAGCAGCCAAGAGCGGAAAGAGACCCAGTACTTC. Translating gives CASSQERKETQYF.

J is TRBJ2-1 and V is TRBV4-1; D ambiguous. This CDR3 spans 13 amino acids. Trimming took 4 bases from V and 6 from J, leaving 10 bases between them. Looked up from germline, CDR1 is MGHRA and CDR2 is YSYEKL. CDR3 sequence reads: CASSLLGRNEQFF. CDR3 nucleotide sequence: TGCGCCAGCAGCCTCCTAGGTCGCAATGAGCAGTTCTTC.

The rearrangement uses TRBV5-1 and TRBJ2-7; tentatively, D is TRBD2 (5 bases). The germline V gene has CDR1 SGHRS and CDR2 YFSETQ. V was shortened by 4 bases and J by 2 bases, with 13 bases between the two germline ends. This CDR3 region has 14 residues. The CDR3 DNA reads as TGCGCCAGCAGCACCGGACTGGATCCCTACGAGCAGTACTTC. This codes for CASSTGLDPYEQYF.

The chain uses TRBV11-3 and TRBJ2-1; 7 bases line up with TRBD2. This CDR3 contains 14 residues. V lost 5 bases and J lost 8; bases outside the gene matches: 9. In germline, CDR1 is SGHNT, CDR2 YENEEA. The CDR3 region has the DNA TGTGCCAGCAGCCCGGGAGGAGACCGCGATGAGCAGTTCTTC. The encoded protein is CASSPGGDRDEQFF.

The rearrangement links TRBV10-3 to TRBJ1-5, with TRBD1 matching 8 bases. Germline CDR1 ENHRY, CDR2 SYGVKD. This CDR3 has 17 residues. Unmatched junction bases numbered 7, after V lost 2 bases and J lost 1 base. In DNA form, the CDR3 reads TGTGCCATCAGTGAGCGGAACAGGGGGTTAAGCAATCAGCCCCAGCATTTT. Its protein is CAISERNRGLSNQPQHF.

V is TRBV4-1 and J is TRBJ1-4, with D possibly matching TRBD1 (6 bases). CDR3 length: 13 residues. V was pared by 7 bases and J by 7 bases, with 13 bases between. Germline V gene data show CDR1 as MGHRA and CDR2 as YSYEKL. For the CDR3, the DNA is TGCGCCAGCAAGGGACAAGGGACTGAAAAACTGTTTTTT. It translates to CASKGQGTEKLFF.

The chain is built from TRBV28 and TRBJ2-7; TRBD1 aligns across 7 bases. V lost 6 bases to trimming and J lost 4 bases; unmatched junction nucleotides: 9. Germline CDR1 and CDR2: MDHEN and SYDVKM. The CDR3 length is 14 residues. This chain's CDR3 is CASSSETGKYEQYF. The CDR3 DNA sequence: TGTGCCAGCAGCTCCGAGACAGGGAAGTACGAGCAGTACTTC.

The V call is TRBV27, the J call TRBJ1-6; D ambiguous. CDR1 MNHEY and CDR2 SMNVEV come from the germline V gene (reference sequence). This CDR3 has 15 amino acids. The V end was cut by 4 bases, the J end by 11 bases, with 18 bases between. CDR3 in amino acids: CASSSTKAGFTPLHF. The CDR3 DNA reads TGTGCCAGCAGTTCCACGAAAGCGGGTTTTACACCCCTCCACTTT.